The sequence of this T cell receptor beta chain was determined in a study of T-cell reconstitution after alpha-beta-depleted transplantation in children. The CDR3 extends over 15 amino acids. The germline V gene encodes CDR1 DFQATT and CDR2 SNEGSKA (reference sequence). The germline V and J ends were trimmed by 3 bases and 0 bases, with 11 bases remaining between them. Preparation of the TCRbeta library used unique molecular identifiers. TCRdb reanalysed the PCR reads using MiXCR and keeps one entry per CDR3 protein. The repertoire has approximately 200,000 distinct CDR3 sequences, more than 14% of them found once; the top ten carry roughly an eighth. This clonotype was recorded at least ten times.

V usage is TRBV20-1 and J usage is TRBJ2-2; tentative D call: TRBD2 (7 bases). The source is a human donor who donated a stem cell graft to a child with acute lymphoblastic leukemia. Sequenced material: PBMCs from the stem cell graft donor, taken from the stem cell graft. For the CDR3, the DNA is TGCAGTGCTAGCCGGGGGGCCTCGAACACCGGGGAGCTGTTTTTT. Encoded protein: CSASRGASNTGELFF.